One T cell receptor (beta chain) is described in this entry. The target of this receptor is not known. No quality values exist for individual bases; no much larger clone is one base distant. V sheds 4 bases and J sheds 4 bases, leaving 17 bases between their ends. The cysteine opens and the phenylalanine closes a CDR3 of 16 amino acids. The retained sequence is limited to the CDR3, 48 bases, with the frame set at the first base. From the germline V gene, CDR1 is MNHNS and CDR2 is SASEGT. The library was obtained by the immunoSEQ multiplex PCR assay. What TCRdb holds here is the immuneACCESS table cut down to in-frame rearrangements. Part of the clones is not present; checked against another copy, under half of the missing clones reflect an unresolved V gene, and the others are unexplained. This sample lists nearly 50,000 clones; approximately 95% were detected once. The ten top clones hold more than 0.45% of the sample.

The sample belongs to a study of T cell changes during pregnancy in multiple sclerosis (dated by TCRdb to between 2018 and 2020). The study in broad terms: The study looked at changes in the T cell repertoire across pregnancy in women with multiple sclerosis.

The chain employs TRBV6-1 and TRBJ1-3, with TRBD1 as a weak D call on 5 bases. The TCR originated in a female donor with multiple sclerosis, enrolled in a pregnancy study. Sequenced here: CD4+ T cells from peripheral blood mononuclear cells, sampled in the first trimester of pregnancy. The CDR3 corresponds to CASSGGRLLRGNTIYF. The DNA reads TGTGCCAGCAGTGGGGGCCGTTTACTAAGGGGAAACACCATATATTTT.